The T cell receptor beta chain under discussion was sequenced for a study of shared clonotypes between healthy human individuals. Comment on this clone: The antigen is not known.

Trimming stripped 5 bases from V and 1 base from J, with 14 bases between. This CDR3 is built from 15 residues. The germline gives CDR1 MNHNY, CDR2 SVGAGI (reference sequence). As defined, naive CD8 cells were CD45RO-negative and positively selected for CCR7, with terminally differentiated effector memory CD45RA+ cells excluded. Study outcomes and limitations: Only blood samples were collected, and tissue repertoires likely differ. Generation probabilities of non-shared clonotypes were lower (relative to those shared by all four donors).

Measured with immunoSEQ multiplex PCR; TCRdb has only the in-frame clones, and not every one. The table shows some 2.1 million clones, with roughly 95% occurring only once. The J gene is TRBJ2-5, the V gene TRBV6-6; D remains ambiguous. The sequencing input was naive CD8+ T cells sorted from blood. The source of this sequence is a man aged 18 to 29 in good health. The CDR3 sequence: CASSPLDGPQETQYF. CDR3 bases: TGTGCCAGCAGTCCACTGGACGGCCCCCAAGAGACCCAGTACTTC.